This T cell receptor beta chain was sequenced in a study of blood T cell repertoires in COVID-19. Individuals aged roughly 18 to 95 years were recruited from some 26 US areas. Methods used by the authors: Reference gene primer amplification gave estimated nucleated cell counts. The method was immunoSEQ multiplex PCR; TCRdb's version includes in-frame clones alone and lacks a portion of them. V and J calls and clone size are those listed in that table; D and trimming were worked out from the DNA. The sample lists approximately 220,000 clones, roughly nine tenths occurring once. This clone was seen only a few times. Specimen: PBMCs or T cells enriched from blood (not recorded which). The clonotype was recovered from a woman aged 25 to 45 with acute COVID-19.

CDR3 sequence: CASSEGTGGLSGNTIYF. CDR3 coding DNA: TGTGCCAGCAGTGAAGGGACAGGGGGTCTCTCTGGAAACACCATATATTTT. The chain uses TRBV25-1 and TRBJ1-3; 11 nucleotides agree with TRBD1. Unmatched junction bases numbered 3, after V lost 2 bases and J lost 0 bases. Germline V lookup: CDR1 MGHDK, CDR2 SYGVNS. This CDR3 is built from 17 residues.